The T cell receptor (beta chain) under discussion was sequenced for a study of early T cells in non-severe SARS-CoV-2 infection. The overall study: It was bulk RNA from unsorted whole blood that was sequenced, and the chains were unpaired.

Attachment of unique molecular identifiers was made to individual cDNA molecules. Via MiXCR, TCRdb re-called the 5' RACE reads, giving one row per CDR3 protein. This table holds approximately 77,000 distinct CDR3 sequences, roughly 12% found once. This clonotype was counted only a few times. The CDR3 sequence is 14 residues long. The germline V gene encodes CDR1 WNHNN and CDR2 SYGVQD (reference sequence). Trimming took 6 bases from V and 9 from J, leaving 20 bases between them. The clonotype was recovered from an adult who was a healthcare worker with PCR-confirmed SARS-CoV-2 infection or an uninfected control (not recorded which). The chain joins TRBV10-1 to TRBJ1-1; no clear D. Sample: whole blood. The CDR3 loop reads CASREPLEGRKAFF. The CDR3 nucleotides read TGCGCCAGCAGGGAACCACTGGAGGGAAGGAAAGCTTTCTTT.